This entry concerns a single TCR beta chain. Its antigen is not known. Expressed TCRB transcripts were sequenced because the entire RNA isolate underwent reverse transcription. Repertoires were generated with immunoSEQ multiplex PCR, while TCRdb's copy carries only in-frame clones and drops some. Among 130,000 or so clones listed, 9.7% were seen once. J lost 2 bases, V lost 5 bases, and 11 bases had no gene match. Germline assignment: CDR1 SEHNR and CDR2 FQNEAQ (reference sequence). The CDR3 sequence is 17 residues long. Isolation of CD4+ naive, central memory, regulatory and stem cell-like memory cells was achieved by sorting via CD45RO/CCR7/CD25/CD127/CD95/CD27. This record comes from a study of beta chain features in type 1 diabetes. Study results and caveats: Comparison showed that naive, central memory and Treg TCRB repertoires appeared more similar among patients than among healthy donors. Because the template was cDNA, high-expressing cells might be over-represented. Researchers caution that PCR might favor shorter templates, equally among patients and controls.

This sequence joins TRBV7-9 and TRBJ2-3; 9 nucleotides line up with TRBD1. The sequenced material came from central memory CD4+ T cells from blood. The clonotype comes from a woman aged 40 to 55 in good health. CDR3 region: CASSRAPGQGTTDTQYF. CDR3 in DNA: TGTGCCAGCAGCCGGGCCCCGGGACAGGGTACCACAGATACGCAGTATTTT.